Listed here are 21 T cell receptor beta chains from one sample, sequenced in a study of T cells in Graves' hyperthyroidism and ophthalmopathy. What was amplified from RNA transcripts were TCR beta CDR3 regions. Initially, a first-round RT-PCR of the TCR CDR3 employed the HTBI primer set. TCRdb analysed the multiplex PCR reads with MiXCR anew, one entry per CDR3 protein. The sample carries approximately 300,000 distinct CDR3 sequences, over 15% recorded once. Sequenced input: blood. The source is a woman aged 55-75 years with Graves' ophthalmopathy.

Comments on this clonotype: Its ends do not fully match the called genes, so a read error is possible. This chain connects TRBV20-1 to TRBJ1-1; weak D call: TRBD1 (5 bases). The CDR3 extends over 13 amino acids. Germline values: CDR1 DFQATT, CDR2 SNEGSKA (reference sequence). Here the CDR3 DNA reads TGCAATGCTAGTGCTGGGGCGAACACTGAAGCTTTCTTT. Translation: CNASAGANTEAFF.

This clonotype was seen a handful of times. This chain links TRBV6-2 or TRBV6-3 with TRBJ1-4; a possible D gene is TRBD1 (5 bases). Trimming took off 7 bases at V and 8 bases at J, with 20 bases between the two ends. The V gene's germline CDR1 is MNHEY and CDR2 SVGEGT. The CDR3 loop spans 15 amino acids. CDR3 sequence: CASKDSGGSGEKLFF. The CDR3 nucleotides are TGTGCCAGCAAAGACAGCGGGGGATCGGGCGAAAAACTGTTTTTT.

The chain joins TRBV5-1 to TRBJ2-5; TRBD2 is a possible D gene (6 bases). CDR3 length: 17 amino acids. From germline, CDR1 is SGHRS and CDR2 YFSETQ. V gave up 0 bases and J gave up 2 bases, with 17 bases separating them. CDR3 in DNA: TGCGCCAGCAGCTTGGAAGACCCCCGGGGAGGACAAGAGACCCAGTACTTC. This translates into CASSLEDPRGGQETQYF.

This clonotype occurred a few times. J is TRBJ2-7 and V is TRBV10-2; no firm D call. The DNA end lines up better with TRBJ2-1; the J call may be wrong. Germline V gene lookup returns CDR1 WSHSY and CDR2 SAAADI. This CDR3 has 12 amino acids. In DNA, the CDR3 is TGCGCCAGCAGTCGGAGCTCCGATGAGCAGTTCTTC. This codes for CASSRSSDEQFF.

Of note for this clonotype: Germline and junction disagree at one end, which may indicate a read error. The J gene is TRBJ2-1, the V gene TRBV5-6, with D maybe TRBD2 (7 bases). CDR3 length equals 17 residues. Germline lookup yields CDR1 SGHDT and CDR2 YYEEEE. This chain's CDR3 is CASSQGGVVSTWNEQFF. In nucleotides, the CDR3 is TGCGCCAGCAGCCAAGGGGGGGTCGTCTCAACTTGGAATGAGCAGTTCTTC.

This clonotype has a count of ten or more. The rearrangement joins TRBV7-2 to TRBJ2-2; D unclear. The CDR3 contains 15 residues. Looked up from germline, CDR1 is SGHTA and CDR2 is FQGNSA. Between the trimmed V and J ends, which lost 6 bases and 4 bases, there was a span of 15 bases. In DNA, the CDR3 is TGTGCCAGCAGTCGCGACGTGAGCACCACCGGGGAGCTGTTTTTT. Translating gives CASSRDVSTTGELFF.

This clonotype was observed at least ten times. CDR3 coding DNA: TGTGCCAGCAGTTACGTCAAGAGTTGGGGCCCTGTCCCTGAAGCTTTCTTT. Translated, it gives CASSYVKSWGPVPEAFF. The chain employs TRBV6-2 or TRBV6-3 and TRBJ1-1, with D possibly being TRBD1 (5 bases). Germline V gives CDR1 MNHEY, CDR2 SVGEGT. V was pared by 2 bases and J by 6 bases, with 22 bases between. This CDR3 contains 17 residues.

The chain links TRBV19 to TRBJ1-2; a weak D match, TRBD1 (5 bases). The CDR3 has 15 residues. The germline V and J ends were trimmed by 3 bases and 0 bases, with 11 bases remaining between them. The germline gives CDR1 LNHDA, CDR2 SQIVND (reference sequence). The CDR3 here is CASSMSRGSNYGYTF. As DNA, the CDR3 is TGTGCCAGTAGTATGAGTAGGGGATCTAACTATGGCTACACCTTC.

This clonotype came up many times. This chain uses TRBV6-1 with TRBJ2-7; 8 bases align to TRBD1. V shed 1 base and J 4 bases; nucleotides not matched to a gene: 6. There are 15 residues in the CDR3. Per the germline V gene, CDR1 is MNHNS and CDR2 is SASEGT. The CDR3: CASSEGRQGRYEQYF. The CDR3 DNA reads TGTGCCAGCAGTGAAGGAAGACAGGGGAGATACGAGCAGTACTTC.

Turning to this clonotype: A read error may be the cause here, since a much bigger clone is one base away. The CDR3 carries no conserved terminal phenylalanine or tryptophan, so it likely arises from a read error. The J gene is TRBJ2-7, the V gene TRBV5-6; TRBD2 is a possible D gene (5 bases). Trimming cost V 2 bases and J 2 bases, with 14 bases left between them. The CDR3 runs to 15 residues. The germline V gene has CDR1 SGHDT and CDR2 YYEEEE. CDR3 sequence (DNA): TGTGCCAGCAGCTTAATAAGGACTGAAACCTACGAGCAGTACCTC. This codes for CASSLIRTETYEQYL.

Ten or more counts support this clonotype. The chain combines TRBV11-2 with TRBJ2-7; D perhaps matches TRBD2 (6 bases). The CDR3 spans 14 residues. V was clipped by 5 bases and J by 2 bases, with 13 bases between them. Germline values: CDR1 SGHAT, CDR2 FQNNGV. CDR3 region: CASSMGLEAYEQYF. CDR3 sequence (DNA): TGTGCCAGCAGCATGGGACTCGAAGCCTACGAGCAGTACTTC. Filled out from reference TRBV11-2 and TRBJ2-7, the complete variable domain reads EAGVAQSPRYKIIEKRQSVAFWCNPISGHATLYWYQQILGQGPKLLIQFQNNGVVDDSQLPKDRFSAERLKGVDSTLKIQPAKLEDSAVYLCASSMGLEAYEQYFGPGTRLTVT.

This clonotype was seen ten or more times. This chain links TRBV6-1 with TRBJ2-5, with D possibly called TRBD1 or TRBD2 (5 bases each). Trimming removed 6 bases from V and 5 bases from J, with 22 bases in between. Germline values: CDR1 MNHNS, CDR2 SASEGT. CDR3 size: 16 residues. This CDR3 is CASSSPPGIEGETQYF. CDR3 bases: TGTGCCAGCAGCTCACCTCCCGGGATAGAGGGGGAGACCCAGTACTTC.

This clonotype was detected many times. The CDR3 coding sequence is TGTGCCAGCAGTTTAGGAGCCCCGCGCACCGGGGAGCTGTTTTTT. Protein sequence: CASSLGAPRTGELFF. The rearrangement links TRBV28 to TRBJ2-2; no clear D. Germline V gene lookup returns CDR1 MDHEN and CDR2 SYDVKM. This CDR3 has 15 amino acids. The V end lost 2 bases, the J end lost 4 bases, and 11 bases lay between the germline ends.

In its sample, this clonotype was seen many times. J is TRBJ1-1 and V is TRBV18; D is unresolved. Looked up from germline, CDR1 is KGHSH and CDR2 is LQKENI. The length of the CDR3 is 13 residues. The ends were cut back, 1 base at V and 1 base at J, with 4 bases in the middle. CDR3 bases: TGTGCCAGCTCACCACAGAGGAACACTGAAGCTTTCTTT. Translating it yields CASSPQRNTEAFF. Full variable domain (remainder filled in from reference TRBV18 and TRBJ1-1): NAGVMQNPRHLVRRRGQEARLRCSPMKGHSHVYWYRQLPEEGLKFMVYLQKENIIDESGMPKERFSAEFPKEGPSILRIQQVVRGDSAAYFCASSPQRNTEAFFGQGTRLTVV.

The chain combines TRBV11-2 with TRBJ1-1; TRBD1 aligns across 8 bases. This CDR3 region has 12 residues. Germline CDR1 is SGHAT and CDR2 is FQNNGV. The V segment lost 5 bases and the J segment 8 bases; nucleotides outside the gene matches: 4. The CDR3 region has the DNA TGTGCCAGCAGCCCGGACAGGGCCGAAGCTTTCTTT. Its protein product is CASSPDRAEAFF.

J is TRBJ2-1 and V is TRBV12-3 or TRBV12-4, with 15 bases lining up with TRBD2. The junction had 7 bases not matched to a gene; V was cut back by 6 bases and J by 7 bases. The CDR3 has 16 residues. The CDR3 spells CASRGGLAGGLNEQFF. For the CDR3, the DNA is TGTGCCAGCAGGGGGGGACTAGCGGGAGGCCTGAATGAGCAGTTCTTC.

Comments on this clonotype: This may be a read error, as it is one base from a much larger clone. Since no conserved phenylalanine or tryptophan closes the CDR3, a read error is the likely cause. The chain links TRBV29-1 to TRBJ1-1, with no clear D. Germline CDR1 and CDR2: SQVTM and ANQGSEA. This CDR3 is 12 amino acids long. The DNA for the CDR3 is TGCGGCTCATCGCAGCAGTACACTGAAGCTTTCCTT. Protein: CGSSQQYTEAFL.

This clonotype was counted many times. The chain joins TRBV6-1 to TRBJ2-7; TRBD1 matches 7 bases. Germline-derived CDR1 and CDR2 are MNHNS and SASEGT. After removal of 5 bases from V and 3 bases from J, the junction contained 10 bases not matched to a gene. The CDR3 sequence is 15 residues long. CDR3 DNA: TGTGCCAGCAGTTCTGACAGGGACGCCCACTACGAGCAGTACTTC. Amino acid sequence: CASSSDRDAHYEQYF.

This clonotype was detected many times. The V gene is TRBV30, the J gene TRBJ1-1, with D unclear. CDR1 and CDR2 from the germline V gene are GTSNPN and SVGIG (reference sequence). V was pared by 8 bases and J by 4 bases, with 23 bases between. The CDR3 sequence is 15 residues long. The CDR3 loop is CARTKGGSLSTEAFF. Written as DNA, the CDR3 is TGTGCCCGCACGAAAGGCGGGAGTTTGAGCACTGAAGCTTTCTTT. Based on the CDR3 plus reference TRBV30 and TRBJ1-1, the full variable domain is SQTIHQWPATLVQPVGSPLSLECTVEGTSNPNLYWYRQAAGRGLQLLFYSVGIGQISSEVPQNLSASRPQDRQFILSSKKLLLSDSGFYLCARTKGGSLSTEAFFGQGTRLTVV.

Details on this clonotype: A much larger clone is a single base away; this may be a read error. The chain employs TRBV9 and TRBJ1-2, with D uncertain. In germline, CDR1 is SGDLS, CDR2 YYNGEE. The length of the CDR3 is 14 residues. Deletions cut 3 bases from V and 6 bases from J, with 15 bases between. The CDR3 DNA reads as TGTGCCAGCAGCGCTTTCCAGGAGAGGCATGGCTACACCTTC. Its translation: CASSAFQERHGYTF.

The rearrangement links TRBV19 to TRBJ1-2, with D maybe TRBD1 (6 bases). The length of the CDR3 is 15 residues. The germline gives CDR1 LNHDA, CDR2 SQIVND (reference sequence). With 5 bases removed from V and 0 bases from J, the gap between germline ends came to 13 bases. CDR3 nucleotide sequence: TGTGCCAGTAGTTTTTGGACAGCATCTAACTATGGCTACACCTTC. Translation gives CASSFWTASNYGYTF.